This T cell receptor (beta chain) was recorded in a study of cytomegalovirus exposure and HLA in healthy donors. In the study overall: Out of fewer than 500 genotyped donors, roughly 80% belonged to the Caucasian-associated ancestry cluster.

With 60 Vbeta and 13 Jbeta primers, the PCR was carried out. Some clones are missing from TCRdb's copy, which holds only in-frame ones; the method was immunoSEQ multiplex PCR. The table shows 90,000 to 150,000 clones, with around 76% occurring only once. After removal of 3 bases from V and 3 bases from J, the junction contained 11 bases not matched to a gene. This CDR3 has 16 residues. In germline, CDR1 is LNHDA, CDR2 SQIVND (reference sequence). General observations from the study: The dataset shows that most TCR sequences were rare, while some public TCRs occurred in many donors. Later work showed greater clonal expansion in HLA-associated TCR beta chains than in equally common others. Earlier analysis yielded a pattern in which most TCR beta V segments were productive about 90% or about 30% of the time.

On this clone: No antigen is known for it.

V usage is TRBV19 and J usage is TRBJ2-7, with TRBD1 identical over 7 bases. The sequence came from a man in his fifties or sixties in good health and CMV-seropositive. The sequenced sample consisted of PBMCs. CDR3 nucleotide sequence: TGTGCCAGTAGTATGGGTATGGCCGGGACAGTCTACGAGCAGTACTTC. Translation gives CASSMGMAGTVYEQYF.